This T cell receptor (beta chain) was captured by sequencing in a study of cytotoxic CD8 clonotypes in ibrutinib-treated CLL. In the study overall: Enrolment comprised approximately 10 relapsed/refractory and some 15 treatment-naive patients; about 18 were IGHV unmutated. Mean values per sample were hundreds of thousands of productive templates and 94,082 productive rearrangements. Study-wide findings and caveats: An increase in clonality occurred at ibrutinib response, followed by a return toward baseline at progression.

This clone came up once. Its antigen remains unidentified. Here immunoSEQ multiplex PCR was the method, and the copy in TCRdb shows in-frame clones only, minus some. The top ten clones hold over 9.5% of a sample with about 200,000 clones, roughly 79% of them seen once. There are 13 residues in the CDR3. Germline loops: CDR1 GTSNPN, CDR2 SVGIG (reference sequence). Losses at the gene ends were 8 bases for V and 6 bases for J; bases not matched to a gene: 11. Around 2 micrograms of genomic DNA (from cryopreserved PBMCs) were used for TCR beta libraries. The chain uses TRBV30 and TRBJ2-7; 9 bases match TRBD1. Sequencing was performed on PBMCs, taken after 12 months of ibrutinib treatment. The receptor's source is a human donor with chronic lymphocytic leukemia. In nucleotides, the CDR3 is TGTGCCGGGGGACAGGGAATCCTAGCCGAGCAGTACTTC. As protein: CAGGQGILAEQYF.